Here is one T cell receptor (beta chain) with its context. Trimming removed 0 bases from V and 6 bases from J, with 7 bases in between. Germline CDR1 SGHNT, CDR2 YYREEE (reference sequence). The CDR3 runs to 13 residues. As handled by the study authors: Estimation of nucleated cell counts relied on the amplification of reference gene primers. TCRdb's copy holds only in-frame clones and misses some; the assay was immunoSEQ multiplex PCR. Clone size and the V and J calls come from that table; the DNA yielded D and trimming. The sample carries tens of thousands of clones, approximately 82% recorded once. This sample was included in a study of blood T cell repertoires in COVID-19.

The specimen was peripheral blood. The TCR originated in a man aged 50-59 years with active or convalescent COVID-19. V and J are TRBV5-4 and TRBJ2-1; D unresolved. In nucleotides, the CDR3 is TGTGCCAGCAGCTTGGTACATGTCAATGAGCAGTTCTTC. This codes for CASSLVHVNEQFF.